These 13 T cell receptor beta chains share one sample of origin, sequenced in a study of blood T cell repertoires in COVID-19. Repertoires were generated with immunoSEQ multiplex PCR, while TCRdb's copy carries only in-frame clones and drops some. The sample contains some 160,000 clones, around 80% of which appear only once. Sequenced: peripheral blood. Receptors were obtained from a man aged 55-75 years with acute or convalescent COVID-19.

This sequence joins TRBV19 and TRBJ1-5; D might be TRBD1 (6 bases). The V gene's germline CDR1 is LNHDA and CDR2 SQIVND (reference sequence). The CDR3 covers 13 residues. V gave up 4 bases and J gave up 6 bases, with 10 bases separating them. CDR3 nucleotide sequence: TGTGCCAGTAGTAAGAACAGGGCTCAGCCCCAGCATTTT. It translates to CASSKNRAQPQHF.

The J gene is TRBJ2-1, the V gene TRBV6-1; TRBD1 matches 11 bases. CDR3 length equals 16 residues. V gave up 3 bases and J gave up 5 bases; unmatched junction bases: 6. Germline assignment: CDR1 MNHNS and CDR2 SASEGT. The CDR3 DNA follows: TGTGCCAGCAGTGACTATGGACAGGGGGCCCACAATGAGCAGTTCTTC. It translates to CASSDYGQGAHNEQFF.

J is TRBJ2-3 and V is TRBV7-8; D is possibly TRBD2 (6 bases). The V gene's germline CDR1 is SGHVS and CDR2 FQNEAQ. The CDR3 runs 13 residues. Trimming left V 5 bases short and J 7 bases short, with 13 bases between. The CDR3: CASSPTSRNTQYF. The CDR3 nucleotides read TGTGCCAGCAGCCCAACTAGCCGGAATACGCAGTATTTT.

V is TRBV18 and J is TRBJ2-7; TRBD1 matches at 8 bases. V was clipped by 1 base and J by 6 bases; unmatched bases: 5. Germline lookup yields CDR1 KGHSH and CDR2 LQKENI. The length of the CDR3 is 14 residues. The DNA for the CDR3 is TGTGCCAGCTCACCACGGCAGGGGGCTATCGAGCAGTACTTC. Its protein is CASSPRQGAIEQYF.

This clone has just one count. The genes are TRBV27 and TRBJ2-2; 7 bases agree with TRBD1. The CDR3 is 15 amino acids. From germline, CDR1 is MNHEY and CDR2 SMNVEV (reference sequence). The ends lost 7 bases at V and 1 base at J; junction bases unmatched: 6. CDR3 bases: TGTGCCAGCAATCAGGGACAGAGGAACACCGGGGAGCTGTTTTTT. It codes for CASNQGQRNTGELFF.

The rearrangement uses TRBV5-4 and TRBJ2-2; TRBD2 matches at 15 bases. The V segment lost 7 bases and the J segment 7 bases; nucleotides outside the gene matches: 8. This CDR3 contains 16 residues. Germline-derived CDR1 and CDR2 are SGHNT and YYREEE (reference sequence). The CDR3, as DNA: TGTGCCAGCGGGGGACTAGCGGGAGGAGAAATCGGGGAGCTGTTTTTT. This codes for CASGGLAGGEIGELFF.

Of note for this clone: Within the sample, other DNA sequences also encode this same CDR3. This rearrangement joins TRBV2 to TRBJ2-6, with 8 bases fitting TRBD1. J lost 2 bases, V lost 6 bases, and 3 bases had no gene match. The CDR3 runs to 15 residues. Germline assignment: CDR1 SNHLY and CDR2 FYNNEI. In DNA form, the CDR3 reads TGTGCCAGCAGACCGGACAGGGCTGGGGCCAACGTCCTGACTTTC. Translation: CASRPDRAGANVLTF.

The chain employs TRBV19 and TRBJ1-6; D is uncertain. The germline CDR1 and CDR2 sequences are LNHDA and SQIVND (reference sequence). This CDR3 region has 14 residues. Trimming took 3 bases from V and 5 from J, leaving 8 bases between them. The DNA for the CDR3 is TGTGCCAGTAGTATGAGGCTCAATAATTCACCCCTCCACTTT. It specifies CASSMRLNNSPLHF.

This clone was counted a few times. The rearrangement links TRBV6-6 to TRBJ1-2; 7 nucleotides align to TRBD1. The germline gives CDR1 MNHNY, CDR2 SVGAGI (reference sequence). Trimming removed 7 bases from V and 2 bases from J; junction bases left unmatched: 10. The CDR3 loop spans 15 amino acids. Here the CDR3 DNA reads TGTGCCAGCACCCAAGGGGGCAGGGCCAACTATGGCTACACCTTC. It is translated as CASTQGGRANYGYTF.

The chain combines TRBV24-1 with TRBJ2-1; 16 positions match TRBD2. From germline, CDR1 is KGHDR and CDR2 SFDVKD. With V trimmed by 3 bases and J by 10 bases, 11 bases remained unmatched. The CDR3 consists of 18 residues. The CDR3 region is CATSDNTGTSGRANEQFF. For the CDR3, the DNA is TGTGCCACCAGTGATAATACCGGGACTAGCGGGAGGGCCAACGAGCAGTTCTTC.

The chain joins TRBV29-1 to TRBJ2-7; 7 bases line up with TRBD2. Germline CDR1 and CDR2: SQVTM and ANQGSEA. J lost 1 base, V lost 2 bases, and 5 bases had no gene match. This CDR3 region has 14 residues. Here the CDR3 DNA reads TGCAGCGTTGAACTGTCGGGACTATCCTACGAGCAGTACTTC. This codes for CSVELSGLSYEQYF.

The chain carries TRBV15 and TRBJ2-3; weak D call: TRBD2 (6 bases). CDR3 length: 12 residues. Trimming shortened V by 5 bases and J by 4 bases, and 7 bases separated the two germline ends. The germline gives CDR1 LNHNV, CDR2 YYDKDF (reference sequence). This CDR3 is CATSRGSDTQYF. The CDR3 DNA sequence: TGTGCCACCAGCCGGGGGTCAGATACGCAGTATTTT.

This clone has a single count. This sequence joins TRBV4-2 and TRBJ2-5, with a possible D match to TRBD1 (6 bases). There are 12 residues in the CDR3. Trimming stripped 4 bases from V and 12 bases from J, with 15 bases between. CDR1 LGHNA and CDR2 YNFKEQ come from the germline V gene. Here the CDR3 DNA reads TGTGCCAGCAGCCCGGAAAACAGGGAAAAGTACTTC. Translated, it gives CASSPENREKYF.